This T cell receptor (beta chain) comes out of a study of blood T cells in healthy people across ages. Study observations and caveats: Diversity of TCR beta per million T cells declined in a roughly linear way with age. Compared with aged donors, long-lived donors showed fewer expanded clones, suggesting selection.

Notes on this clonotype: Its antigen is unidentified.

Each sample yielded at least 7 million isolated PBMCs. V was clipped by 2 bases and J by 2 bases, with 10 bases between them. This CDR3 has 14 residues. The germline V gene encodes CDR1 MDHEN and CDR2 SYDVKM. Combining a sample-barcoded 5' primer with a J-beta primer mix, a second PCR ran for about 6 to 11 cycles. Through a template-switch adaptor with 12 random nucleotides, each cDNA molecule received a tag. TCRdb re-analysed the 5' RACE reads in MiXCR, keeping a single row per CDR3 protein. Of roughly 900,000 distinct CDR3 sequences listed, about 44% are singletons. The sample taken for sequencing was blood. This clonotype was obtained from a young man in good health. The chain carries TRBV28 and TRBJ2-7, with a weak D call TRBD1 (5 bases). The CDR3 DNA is TGTGCCAGCAGTTTAACCGACAGAGCCTACGAGCAGTACTTC. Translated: CASSLTDRAYEQYF.